The sequence of this T cell receptor (beta chain) was determined in a study of cytomegalovirus exposure and HLA in healthy donors. Study results and limitations: Researchers counted around 180 TCR beta chains as cytomegalovirus-associated. Usually a TCR sequence was rare, but some public TCRs were found in many donors. Subsequent analysis showed first-cohort TCR clusters tending to co-occur in some 120 validation repertoires.

To note about this clone: Its antigen is currently unknown.

Method: immunoSEQ multiplex PCR; TCRdb's copy keeps in-frame clones and lacks some. Of under 95,000 clones listed, approximately 93% are singletons. V was trimmed by 6 bases and J by 10 bases, leaving 13 bases between them. The CDR3 spans 13 residues. CDR1 is MDHEN, CDR2 SYDVKM, per germline. The clonotype was recovered from a young woman in good health and CMV-seropositive. The chain couples TRBV28 to TRBJ1-6; possibly TRBD1 for D (5 bases). Sequenced: PBMCs. In nucleotides, the CDR3 is TGTGCCAGCAGACGGACATGGGAATCACCCCTCCACTTT. Its protein product is CASRRTWESPLHF.